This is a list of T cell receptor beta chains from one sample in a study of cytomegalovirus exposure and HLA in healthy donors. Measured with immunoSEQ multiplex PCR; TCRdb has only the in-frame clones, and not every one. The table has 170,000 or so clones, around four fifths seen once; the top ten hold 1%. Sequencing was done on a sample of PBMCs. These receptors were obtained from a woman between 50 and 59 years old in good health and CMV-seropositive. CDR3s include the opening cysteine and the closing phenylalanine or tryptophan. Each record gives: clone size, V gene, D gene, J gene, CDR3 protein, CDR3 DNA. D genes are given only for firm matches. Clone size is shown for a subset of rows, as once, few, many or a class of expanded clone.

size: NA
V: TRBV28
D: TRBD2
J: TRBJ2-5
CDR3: CASRPGEPSGRGWETQYF
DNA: TGTGCCAGCAGACCCGGGGAGCCTAGCGGCCGTGGATGGGAGACCCAGTACTTC

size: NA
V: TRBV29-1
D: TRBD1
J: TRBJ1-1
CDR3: CSVGTGNPGAEAFF
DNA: TGCAGCGTGGGGACAGGGAACCCCGGGGCTGAAGCTTTCTTT

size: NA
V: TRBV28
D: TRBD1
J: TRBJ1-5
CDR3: CASSPTGGPEGPQHF
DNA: TGTGCCAGCAGTCCAACAGGGGGCCCCGAGGGACCCCAGCATTTT

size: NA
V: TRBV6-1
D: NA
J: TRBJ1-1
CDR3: CASSEMIGTPNTEAFF
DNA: TGTGCCAGCAGTGAAATGATAGGGACTCCGAACACTGAAGCTTTCTTT

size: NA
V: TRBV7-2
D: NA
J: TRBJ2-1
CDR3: CASSSQRGAYNEQFF
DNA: TGTGCCAGCAGCTCCCAAAGGGGTGCCTACAATGAGCAGTTCTTC

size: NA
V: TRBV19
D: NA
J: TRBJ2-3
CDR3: CASSLGEYTDTQYF
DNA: TGTGCCAGTAGTCTCGGGGAGTACACAGATACGCAGTATTTT

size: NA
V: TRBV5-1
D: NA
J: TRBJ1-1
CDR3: CASSLSGIEAFF
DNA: TGCGCCAGCAGCTTGTCAGGGATTGAAGCTTTCTTT

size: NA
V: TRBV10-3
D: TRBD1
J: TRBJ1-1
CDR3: CAITIHGQAF
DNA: TGTGCCATCACGATCCACGGACAGGCTTTT

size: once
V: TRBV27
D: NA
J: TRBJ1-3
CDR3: CASSGGESGNTIYF
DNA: TGTGCCAGCTCGGGGGGCGAGTCTGGAAACACCATATATTTT

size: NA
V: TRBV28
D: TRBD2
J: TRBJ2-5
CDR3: CASTPASGGAEYETQYF
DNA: TGTGCCAGCACCCCCGCTAGCGGGGGGGCCGAGTACGAGACCCAGTACTTC

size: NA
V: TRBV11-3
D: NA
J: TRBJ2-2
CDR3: CASSLRATGELFF
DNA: TGTGCCAGCAGCTTGAGGGCCACCGGGGAGCTGTTTTTT

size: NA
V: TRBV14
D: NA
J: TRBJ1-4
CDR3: CASSQDRGTNEKLFF
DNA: TGTGCCAGCAGCCAAGATAGGGGAACTAATGAAAAACTGTTTTTT

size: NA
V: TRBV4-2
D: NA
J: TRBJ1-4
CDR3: CASSPLGANEKLFF
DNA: TGTGCCAGCAGCCCCTTGGGAGCTAATGAAAAACTGTTTTTT

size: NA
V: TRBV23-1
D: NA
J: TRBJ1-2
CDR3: CALGRGINYGYTF
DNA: TGCGCCCTCGGTAGGGGTATCAACTATGGCTACACCTTC

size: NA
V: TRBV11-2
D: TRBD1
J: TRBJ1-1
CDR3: CASSLGGQGMTEAFF
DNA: TGTGCCAGCAGCTTAGGGGGACAGGGAATGACTGAAGCTTTCTTT

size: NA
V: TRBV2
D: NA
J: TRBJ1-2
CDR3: CASRPRRGGDGYTF
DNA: TGTGCCAGCAGACCCAGGCGCGGGGGAGATGGCTACACCTTC

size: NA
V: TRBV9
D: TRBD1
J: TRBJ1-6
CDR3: CASSPAGGKSPLHF
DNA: TGTGCCAGCAGCCCAGCAGGGGGCAAGTCACCCCTCCACTTT

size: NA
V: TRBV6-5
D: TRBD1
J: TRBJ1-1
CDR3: CASSYLQTGGLAEAFF
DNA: TGTGCCAGCAGTTATCTCCAGACAGGGGGTTTGGCTGAAGCTTTCTTT

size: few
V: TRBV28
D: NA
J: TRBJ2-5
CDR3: CASSSLKTGPQETQYF
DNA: TGTGCCAGCAGTTCATTAAAGACAGGCCCTCAAGAGACCCAGTACTTC

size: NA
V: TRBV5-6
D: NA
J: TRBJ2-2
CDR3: CASSLAVNTRELFF
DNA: TGTGCCAGCAGCCTTGCGGTTAACACCAGGGAGCTGTTTTTT

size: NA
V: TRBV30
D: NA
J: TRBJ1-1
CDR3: CAWSAVGGRKNTEAFF
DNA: TGTGCCTGGAGCGCGGTGGGGGGACGGAAGAACACTGAAGCTTTCTTT

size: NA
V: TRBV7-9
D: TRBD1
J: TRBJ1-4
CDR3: CSSSLLSFGTGQSEKLFF
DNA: TGTTCCAGCAGCTTACTTTCCTTCGGGACGGGACAGTCAGAAAAACTGTTTTTT

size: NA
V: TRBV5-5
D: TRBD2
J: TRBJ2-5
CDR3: CASSLKTSGSWGETQYF
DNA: TGTGCCAGCAGCTTGAAGACTAGCGGGAGTTGGGGGGAGACCCAGTACTTC

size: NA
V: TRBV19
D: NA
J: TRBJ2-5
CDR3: CASSPLDSQETQYF
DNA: TGTGCCAGTAGCCCTCTCGACAGTCAAGAGACCCAGTACTTC

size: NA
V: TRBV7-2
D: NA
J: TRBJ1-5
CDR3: CASSPVGVQPQHF
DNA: TGTGCCAGCAGCCCAGTCGGGGTTCAGCCCCAGCATTTT

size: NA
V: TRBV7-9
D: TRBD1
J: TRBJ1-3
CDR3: CSSSFAGSDREKFGNTIYF
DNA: TGTTCCAGCAGCTTTGCTGGGTCCGACAGGGAGAAATTTGGAAACACCATATATTTT

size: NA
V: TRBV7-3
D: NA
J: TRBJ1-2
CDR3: CASSGLGGGYTF
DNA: TGTGCCAGCAGCGGTTTAGGGGGTGGCTACACCTTC

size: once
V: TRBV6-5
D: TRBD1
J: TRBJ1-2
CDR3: CASTSRGQGNGYTF
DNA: TGTGCCAGCACGTCCAGGGGGCAAGGCAATGGCTACACCTTC

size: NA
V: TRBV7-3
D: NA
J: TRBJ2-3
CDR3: CASSLDGAGQEYF
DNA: TGTGCCAGCAGCTTAGATGGTGCGGGTCAGGAGTATTTT

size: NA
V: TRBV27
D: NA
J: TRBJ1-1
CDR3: CASTPRPSNTEAFF
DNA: TGTGCCAGCACCCCCAGGCCTTCGAACACTGAAGCTTTCTTT

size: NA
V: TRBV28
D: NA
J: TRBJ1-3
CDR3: CASSFGQSRNTIYF
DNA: TGTGCCAGCAGTTTCGGACAGAGCCGAAACACCATATATTTT

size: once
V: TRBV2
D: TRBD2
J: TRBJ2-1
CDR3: CASSDSGVYNEQFF
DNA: TGTGCCAGCAGTGACAGCGGGGTCTACAATGAGCAGTTCTTC

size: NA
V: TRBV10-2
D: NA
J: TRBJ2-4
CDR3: CASSVEVLERIQYF
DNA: TGCGCCAGCAGTGTGGAGGTTCTCGAGCGCATTCAGTACTTC

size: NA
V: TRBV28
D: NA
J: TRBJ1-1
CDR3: CASSFHGGNDRNTEAFF
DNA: TGTGCCAGCAGTTTCCACGGGGGTAATGATCGGAACACTGAAGCTTTCTTT

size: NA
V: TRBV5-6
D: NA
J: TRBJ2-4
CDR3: CASSLFWQKNIQYF
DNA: TGTGCCAGCAGCTTGTTCTGGCAGAAAAACATTCAGTACTTC

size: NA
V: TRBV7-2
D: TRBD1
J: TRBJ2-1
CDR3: CASSPFRDRGYNEQFF
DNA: TGTGCCAGCAGCCCCTTCCGGGACAGGGGTTACAATGAGCAGTTCTTC

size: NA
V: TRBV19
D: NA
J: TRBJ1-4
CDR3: CASSIAGTSEKLFF
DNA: TGTGCCAGTAGTATCGCCGGGACTTCGGAAAAACTGTTTTTT

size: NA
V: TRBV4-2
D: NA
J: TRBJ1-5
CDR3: CASSRGIEGNQPQHF
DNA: TGTGCCAGCAGCCGAGGTATCGAGGGTAATCAGCCCCAGCATTTT

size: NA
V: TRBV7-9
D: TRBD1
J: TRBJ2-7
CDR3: CASSQDRTPYEQYF
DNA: TGTGCCAGCAGCCAGGACAGGACCCCCTACGAGCAGTACTTC

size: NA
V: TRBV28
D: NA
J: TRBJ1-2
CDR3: CASSGYYGYTF
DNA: TGTGCCAGCTCAGGTTACTATGGCTACACCTTC

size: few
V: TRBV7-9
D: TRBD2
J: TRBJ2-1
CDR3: CASRPGGAYNEQFF
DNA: TGTGCCAGCAGGCCGGGGGGGGCCTACAATGAGCAGTTCTTC

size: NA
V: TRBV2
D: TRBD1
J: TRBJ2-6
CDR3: CASSERTGAGANVLTF
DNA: TGTGCCAGCAGTGAACGCACAGGGGCTGGGGCCAACGTCCTGACTTTC

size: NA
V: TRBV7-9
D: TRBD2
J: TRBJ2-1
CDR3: CSSSWLLAGPYNEQFF
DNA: TGTTCCAGCAGCTGGTTACTAGCGGGGCCCTACAATGAGCAGTTCTTC

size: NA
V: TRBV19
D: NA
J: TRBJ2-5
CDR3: CASSMGRRGEGQETQYF
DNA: TGTGCCAGTAGTATGGGAAGGAGGGGAGAGGGCCAAGAGACCCAGTACTTC